Listed here are 10 T cell receptor beta chains from one sample, sequenced in a study of T cells after posttransplantation cyclophosphamide. Method: immunoSEQ multiplex PCR; TCRdb's copy keeps in-frame clones and lacks some. The sample presents tens of thousands of clones, none singletons. The sample taken for sequencing was PBMCs. These receptors originate from a woman aged 45-65 years in good health and a related stem cell transplant donor.

This clone was found many times. A much bigger clone sits one base away, suggesting this may be a read error. The J gene is TRBJ2-3, the V gene TRBV19; D possibly corresponds to TRBD2 (6 bases). The CDR3 totals 13 residues. Germline CDR1 and CDR2: LNHDA and SQIVND (reference sequence). The V end lost 5 bases, the J end lost 9 bases, and 15 bases lay between the germline ends. The CDR3 coding sequence is TGTGCCAGTAGTGGCCAACGGGAGACAACGCAGTATTTT. It translates to CASSGQRETTQYF. Full variable domain (outside the CDR3, taken from reference TRBV19 and TRBJ2-3): DGGITQSPKYLFRKEGQNVTLSCEQNLNHDAMYWYRQDPGQGLRLIYYSQIVNDFQKGDIAEGYSVSREKKESFPLTVTSAQKNPTAFYLCASSGQRETTQYFGPGTRLTVL.

This clone came up many times. Here the CDR3 DNA reads TGTGCCAGCAGTCAGACAGGTGTCCCGGATGAAAAACTGTTTTTT. Its translation is CASSQTGVPDEKLFF. This chain uses TRBV2 with TRBJ1-4; D possibly corresponds to TRBD1 (6 bases). V was clipped by 5 bases and J by 6 bases, with 16 bases between them. In germline, CDR1 is SNHLY, CDR2 FYNNEI. This CDR3 has 15 residues.

There are many counts of this clone. This sequence joins TRBV7-3 and TRBJ1-1; D may be TRBD1 (5 bases). Germline V gene lookup returns CDR1 SGHTA and CDR2 FQGTGA. The length of the CDR3 is 15 residues. Trimming shortened V by 2 bases and J by 1 base, and 11 bases separated the two germline ends. The CDR3 region is CASSLRRGENTEAFF. CDR3 coding DNA: TGTGCCAGCAGCTTACGCCGGGGGGAGAACACTGAAGCTTTCTTT.

This clone was picked up many times. The rearrangement uses TRBV4-1 and TRBJ1-4; the match to TRBD1 covers 7 bases. V was pared by 6 bases and J by 7 bases, with 11 bases of the junction left unmatched. The CDR3 runs to 15 residues. The V gene's germline CDR1 is MGHRA and CDR2 YSYEKL. CDR3 amino acids: CASSPHRGGREKLFF. In nucleotides, the CDR3 is TGCGCCAGCAGTCCTCACAGGGGTGGACGTGAAAAACTGTTTTTT.

This clone occurred many times. The chain links TRBV5-1 to TRBJ1-1; weak D call: TRBD1 (5 bases). Germline V gene lookup returns CDR1 SGHRS and CDR2 YFSETQ. Trimming shortened V by 3 bases and J by 3 bases, and 9 bases separated the two germline ends. The CDR3 is made up of 13 amino acids. CDR3 sequence: CASSSGYDTEAFF. The CDR3 region has the DNA TGCGCCAGCAGCTCAGGGTACGACACTGAAGCTTTCTTT.

This clone has ten or more counts. The rearrangement joins TRBV4-3 to TRBJ1-1, with 7 bases fitting TRBD1. Per the germline V gene, CDR1 is LGHNA and CDR2 is YSLEER. The ends lost 1 base at V and 7 bases at J; junction bases unmatched: 12. The CDR3 spans 16 residues. The CDR3 region has the DNA TGCGCCAGCAGCCAAGGCTCCGGGACAGAGAGCCGTGAAGCTTTCTTT. Translation: CASSQGSGTESREAFF.

This clone was found a few times. This rearrangement joins TRBV28 to TRBJ1-2; possible D gene TRBD1, 5 bases. Germline assignment: CDR1 MDHEN and CDR2 SYDVKM. This CDR3 comprises 13 residues. V was clipped by 3 bases and J by 8 bases, with 13 bases between them. Written as DNA, the CDR3 is TGTGCCAGCAGTTTGGGAGGGGCGCAAGGCTACACCTTC. Its translation: CASSLGGAQGYTF.

Ten or more counts support this clone. The gene calls are TRBV6-5 and TRBJ1-3; D not resolved. CDR1 and CDR2 from the germline V gene are MNHEY and SVGAGI. V lost 7 bases, J lost 4 bases, and 11 bases lay in between. CDR3 length: 13 amino acids. The CDR3 DNA reads as TGTGCCAGCAAACAAGTAAACGGAAACACCATATATTTT. Its protein is CASKQVNGNTIYF.

This clone was detected many times. The V and J genes are TRBV27 and TRBJ2-3; TRBD1 aligns across 7 bases. The germline gives CDR1 MNHEY, CDR2 SMNVEV (reference sequence). The CDR3 extends over 17 amino acids. V dropped 5 bases and J dropped 0; count of bases not matched to a gene: 11. Here the CDR3 DNA reads TGTGCCAGCAGTCCCCGACAGGGCACACCCAGCACAGATACGCAGTATTTT. It encodes CASSPRQGTPSTDTQYF.

J is TRBJ2-7 and V is TRBV11-2; D call uncertain. The CDR3 loop spans 15 amino acids. CDR1 and CDR2 (germline): SGHAT, FQNNGV. V was cut by 8 bases and J by 1 base, with 18 bases left in between. Here the CDR3 DNA reads TGTGCCAGCGGCATGGTAGCCCGACTTTCCTACGAGCAGTACTTC. It encodes CASGMVARLSYEQYF.